This T cell receptor beta chain was captured in a study of naive and memory T cell subsets. This clonotype was detected a few times. No antigen is known for it. The CDR3 contains 15 residues. Germline V gene lookup returns CDR1 SGHRS and CDR2 YFSETQ. Losses at the gene ends were 2 bases for V and 0 bases for J; bases not matched to a gene: 5. The study's findings and limits: This RNA-based method may be sensitive to activation-related transcript changes.

Amplification of ligated cDNA took four PCR rounds with SP2 and nested alpha and beta constant primers. TCRdb re-called the 5' RACE reads with MiXCR, one entry per CDR3 protein. This table has tens of thousands of distinct CDR3 sequences, 6% to 8% appearing once. TCR cDNA received a 3' ligated oligonucleotide that carried a UMI. Adult healthy volunteers gave 2.5 ml peripheral blood for whole-blood RNA. The clonotype was recovered from a female donor in good health. The chain employs TRBV5-1 and TRBJ2-7; 7 bases are a match to TRBD2. CDR3 residues: CASSFRAGSSYEQYF. As DNA, the CDR3 is TGCGCCAGCAGCTTCCGAGCGGGGAGCTCCTACGAGCAGTACTTC.